This record covers a single T cell receptor beta chain. This record belongs to a study of T cell changes during pregnancy in multiple sclerosis. Method: immunoSEQ multiplex PCR; TCRdb's copy keeps in-frame clones and lacks some. This table has more than 55,000 clones, 90% to 95% appearing once. This CDR3 has 16 amino acids. The ends lost 5 bases at V and 6 bases at J; junction bases unmatched: 6. CDR1 SGHTA and CDR2 FQGTGA come from the germline V gene. This clonotype was obtained from a female donor in good health, enrolled as a control in a pregnancy study. Here the sequenced sample was peripheral blood, taken in the third trimester of pregnancy. The chain recombines TRBV7-3 with TRBJ2-2; 13 bases align to TRBD2. The CDR3 DNA follows: TGTGCCAGCAGCCCTAGGACTAGCGGGGGTGCCGGGGAGCTGTTTTTT. Translation gives CASSPRTSGGAGELFF.